This T cell receptor (beta chain) appears in the sequencing data of a study of T cell repertoires in cytomegalovirus infection. This clonotype has at least ten counts. The CDR3 runs to 15 residues. Looked up from germline, CDR1 is MNHEY and CDR2 is SMNVEV (reference sequence). Trimming took 0 bases from V and 0 from J, leaving 9 bases between them. MiXCR was run by TCRdb on the reads, yielding one entry per CDR3 protein. The data contain about 260,000 distinct CDR3 sequences, about an eighth of them seen just once; the ten biggest clones take up around 8.7%. The sequencing input was PBMCs. The rearrangement uses TRBV27 and TRBJ2-7, with D possibly TRBD1 on 5 matching bases. This TCR came from a human donor in good health (CMV status not recorded). Some clones in this sample may be carry-over from other donors' samples. The CDR3 DNA sequence: TGTGCCAGCAGTTTATCGGGGCATTCCTCCTACGAGCAGTACTTC. It encodes CASSLSGHSSYEQYF.